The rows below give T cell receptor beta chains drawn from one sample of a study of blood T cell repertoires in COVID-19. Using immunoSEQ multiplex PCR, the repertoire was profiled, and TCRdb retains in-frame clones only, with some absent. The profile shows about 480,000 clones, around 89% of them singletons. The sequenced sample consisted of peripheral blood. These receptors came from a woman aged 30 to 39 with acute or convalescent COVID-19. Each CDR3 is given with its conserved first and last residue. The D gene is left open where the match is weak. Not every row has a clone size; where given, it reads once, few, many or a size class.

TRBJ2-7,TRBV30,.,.,TGTGCCTGGACCCACGGGAGTGGCTACGAGCAGTACTTC,CAWTHGSGYEQYF
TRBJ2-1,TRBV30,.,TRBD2,TGTGCCGGGAGTACCGGGACTAGCGGGGGGTGGGCTGAGCAGTTCTTC,CAGSTGTSGGWAEQFF
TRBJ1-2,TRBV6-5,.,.,TGTGCCAGCAGAGGTCAGGTCCTAAACTATGGCTACACCTTC,CASRGQVLNYGYTF
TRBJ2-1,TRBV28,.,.,TGTGCCAGCAACCCAACGGCACGGTTCGGGGGGCCATTATTGGGCAATGAGCAGTTCTTC,CASNPTARFGGPLLGNEQFF
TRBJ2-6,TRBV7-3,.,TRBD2,TGTGCCAGCAGCCGGACTAGAAGGAGCTCTGGGGCCAACGTCCTGACTTTC,CASSRTRRSSGANVLTF
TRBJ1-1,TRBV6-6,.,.,TGTGCCAGCAGTTCGATGGAGACGAACACTGAAGCTTTCTTT,CASSSMETNTEAFF
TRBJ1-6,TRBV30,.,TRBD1,TGTGCCTGGAGGGCGGACTACAGGGGTAATTCACCCCTCCACTTT,CAWRADYRGNSPLHF
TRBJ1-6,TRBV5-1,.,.,TGCGCCAGCAGTGGGCAGTTAAATTCACCCCTCCACTTT,CASSGQLNSPLHF
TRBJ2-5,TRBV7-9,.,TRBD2,TGTGCCAGCAGCTTAGCGGGCGGGGGGGCCCTGGAGACCCAGTACTTC,CASSLAGGGALETQYF
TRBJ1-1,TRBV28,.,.,TGTGCCAGCAGCCTATCAGGGAAGGTGAACACTGAAGCTTTCTTT,CASSLSGKVNTEAFF
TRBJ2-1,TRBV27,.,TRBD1,TGTGCCAGCAGTCACGACAGGGGGTATTCCAATGAGCAGTTCTTC,CASSHDRGYSNEQFF
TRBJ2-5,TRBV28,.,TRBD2,TGTGCCAGCAGTTTAGACGACATAGCGGGGGAGACCCAGTACTTC,CASSLDDIAGETQYF
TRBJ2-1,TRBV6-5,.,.,TGTGCCAGCAGTTACGAGGGAAATGAGCAGTTCTTC,CASSYEGNEQFF
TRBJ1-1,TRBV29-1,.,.,TGCAGCGTTGCCGGGTTGGGGCGATGGACTGAAGCTTTCTTT,CSVAGLGRWTEAFF
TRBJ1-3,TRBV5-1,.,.,TGCGCCAGCAGCATGGGAGGGTCCAACACCATATATTTT,CASSMGGSNTIYF
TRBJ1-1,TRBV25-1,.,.,TGTGCCAGCAGTGAATCCCGGGGATGGAACACTGAAGCTTTCTTT,CASSESRGWNTEAFF
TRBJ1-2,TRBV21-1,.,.,TGTGCCAGCAGCACGACTTCAGGGGGGAAAAACTTCTATGGCTACACCTTC,CASSTTSGGKNFYGYTF
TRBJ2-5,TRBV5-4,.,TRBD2,TGTGCCAGCAGCGCGGCGCGGGGCGGGGGGCCGCAGGAGACCCAGTACTTC,CASSAARGGGPQETQYF
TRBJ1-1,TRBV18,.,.,TGTGCCAGCTCACCCCTAAGTAGCACCGAAGCTTTCTTT,CASSPLSSTEAFF
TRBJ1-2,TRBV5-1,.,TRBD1,TGCGCCAGCAGCTTCACAGGGGGGCAGTATGGCTACACCTTC,CASSFTGGQYGYTF
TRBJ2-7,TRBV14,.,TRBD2,TGTGCCAGCAGCCAAGAAAATGTAGCGGGGGGAACCTACGAGCAGTACTTC,CASSQENVAGGTYEQYF
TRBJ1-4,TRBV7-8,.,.,TGTGCCAGCAGCTTAAAAACAGGATGCCCAGGTAATGAAAAACTGTTTTTT,CASSLKTGCPGNEKLFF
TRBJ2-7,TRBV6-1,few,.,TGTGCCAGCAGTGACGGCTACGAGCAGTACTTC,CASSDGYEQYF
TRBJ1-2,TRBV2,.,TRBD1,TGTGCCAGCAGAGCCCTCCGGGACAGTTATGGCTACACCTTC,CASRALRDSYGYTF
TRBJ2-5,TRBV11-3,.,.,TGTGCCAGCAGCGGAGGGATGGAAGAGACCCAGTACTTC,CASSGGMEETQYF
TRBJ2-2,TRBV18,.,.,TGTGCCAGCTCACCTTCCGTAACAGGGAGTCTCACCGGGGAGCTGTTTTTT,CASSPSVTGSLTGELFF
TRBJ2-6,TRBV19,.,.,TGTGCCAGTAGTAAACTCAGGGCTAAGGGTGGATCTGGGGCCAACGTCCTGACTTTC,CASSKLRAKGGSGANVLTF
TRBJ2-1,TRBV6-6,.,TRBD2,TGTGCCAGCAGTCGAGCACTAGCGGGGAGTGGTAATGAGCAGTTCTTC,CASSRALAGSGNEQFF
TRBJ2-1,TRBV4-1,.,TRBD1,TGCGCCAGCAGCCACACAGGGGGGTACAATGAGCAGTTCTTC,CASSHTGGYNEQFF
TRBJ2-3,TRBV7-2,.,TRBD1,TGTGCCAGCAGCCCGGGACAGGGGAAGGTGGATACGCAGTATTTT,CASSPGQGKVDTQYF
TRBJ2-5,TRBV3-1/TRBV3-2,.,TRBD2,TGTGCCAGCAGCCAAGGACTAGCGGGGGGCGGACAAGAGACCCAGTACTTC,CASSQGLAGGGQETQYF
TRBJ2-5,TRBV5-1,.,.,TGCGCCAGCAGCTTCCTACAGGATGGAGAGACCCAGTACTTC,CASSFLQDGETQYF
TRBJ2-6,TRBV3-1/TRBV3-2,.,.,TGTGCCAGCAGCCAGGCGGGAATTAGCTCTGGGGCCAACGTCCTGACTTTC,CASSQAGISSGANVLTF
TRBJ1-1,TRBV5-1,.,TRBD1,TGCGCCAGCAGATTGCTCCAGGGGGGAACTGAAGCTTTCTTT,CASRLLQGGTEAFF
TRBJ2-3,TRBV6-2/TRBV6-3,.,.,TGTGCCAGCAGTTATGGGGGGGCCACAGATACGCAGTATTTT,CASSYGGATDTQYF
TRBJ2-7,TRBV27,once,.,TGTGCCAGCAGTTTAGGTGGACTTGGGCAGGACGCCTACGAGCAGTACTTC,CASSLGGLGQDAYEQYF
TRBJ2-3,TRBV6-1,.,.,TGTGCCAGCAGTGAAAACTACGCGGGGGCCGGGGCGGATACGCAGTATTTT,CASSENYAGAGADTQYF
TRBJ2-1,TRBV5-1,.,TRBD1,TGCGCCAGCAGCTTCATGACAGGGGTCGATGAGCAGTTCTTC,CASSFMTGVDEQFF
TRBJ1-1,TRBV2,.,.,TGTGCCAGCAGTTCCAGGGTGATGAACACTGAAGCTTTCTTT,CASSSRVMNTEAFF
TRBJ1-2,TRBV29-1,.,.,TGCAGCGTTGAGGTCGCAGGGGCGGACTATGGCTACACCTTC,CSVEVAGADYGYTF
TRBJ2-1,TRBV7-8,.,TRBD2,TGTGCCAGCAGCTTAGTAGGTAGCGGGGGACTCTACAATGAGCAGTTCTTC,CASSLVGSGGLYNEQFF
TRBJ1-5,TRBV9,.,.,TGTGCCAGCAGCGTAGGCCCGGATCAGCCCCAGCATTTT,CASSVGPDQPQHF
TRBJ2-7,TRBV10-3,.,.,TGTGCCATCAGTGAGTCGGTAAAAGTGAGCTCCTACGAGCAGTACTTC,CAISESVKVSSYEQYF
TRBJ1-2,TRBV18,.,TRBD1,TGTGCCAGCTCGGGACAGCGTAGAGGCTACACCTTC,CASSGQRRGYTF
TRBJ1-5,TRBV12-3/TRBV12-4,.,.,TGTGCCAGCAGAAATCTCAATCAGCCCCAGCATTTT,CASRNLNQPQHF
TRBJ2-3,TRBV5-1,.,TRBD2,TGCGCCAGCAGCTTGGGAGCTAGCGGGGGGGCGGTTGCAGATACGCAGTATTTT,CASSLGASGGAVADTQYF
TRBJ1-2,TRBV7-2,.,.,TGTGCCAGCAGCTTAGATCTCAGGGGCATTGGCTACACCTTC,CASSLDLRGIGYTF
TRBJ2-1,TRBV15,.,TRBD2,TGTGCCACCAGCAGAGATTGGACTAGCGGGAATGAGCAGTTCTTC,CATSRDWTSGNEQFF
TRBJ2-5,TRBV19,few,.,TGTGCCAGTAGTCGGGGGACCCTCCAAGAGACCCAGTACTTC,CASSRGTLQETQYF